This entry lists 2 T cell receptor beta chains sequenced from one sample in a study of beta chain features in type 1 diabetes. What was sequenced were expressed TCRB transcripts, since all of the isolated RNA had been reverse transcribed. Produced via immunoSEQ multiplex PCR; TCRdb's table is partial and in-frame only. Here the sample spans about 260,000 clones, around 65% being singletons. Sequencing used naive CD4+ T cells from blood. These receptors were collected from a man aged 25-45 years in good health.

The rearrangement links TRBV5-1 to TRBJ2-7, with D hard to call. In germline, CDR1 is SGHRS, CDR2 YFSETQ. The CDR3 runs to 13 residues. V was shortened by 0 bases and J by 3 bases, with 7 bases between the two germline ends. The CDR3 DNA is TGCGCCAGCAGCTTGGAAAACGGCTACGAGCAGTACTTC. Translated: CASSLENGYEQYF.

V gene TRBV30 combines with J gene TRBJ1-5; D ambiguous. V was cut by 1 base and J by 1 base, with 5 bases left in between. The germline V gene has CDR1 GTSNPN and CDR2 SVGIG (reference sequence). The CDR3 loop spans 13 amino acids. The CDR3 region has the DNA TGTGCCTGGAGTGGAGAGAGCAATCAGCCCCAGCATTTT. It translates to CAWSGESNQPQHF.